The 25 T cell receptor beta chains listed next were all sequenced from one sample in a study of cytomegalovirus exposure and HLA in healthy donors. The PCR made use of 60 Vbeta and 13 Jbeta primers. Measured with immunoSEQ multiplex PCR; TCRdb has only the in-frame clones, and not every one. The repertoire holds about 210,000 clones, around three quarters seen once, with 13% to 15% in the top ten. Specimen: PBMCs. Source of these receptors: a woman aged 25 to 39 in good health and CMV-seropositive.

This clone occurred once. The genes are TRBV5-1 and TRBJ2-3, with 14 bases aligning to TRBD2. V trimming: 3 bases; J trimming: 7 bases; junction bases outside the gene matches: 4. The CDR3 extends over 15 amino acids. Germline V CDR1 and CDR2: SGHRS, YFSETQ. The CDR3 DNA sequence: TGCGCCAGCAGCTCAGGGACTAGCGGGGGCTATACGCAGTATTTT. Encoded protein: CASSSGTSGGYTQYF.

The V gene is TRBV7-9, the J gene TRBJ2-1; TRBD2 matches 8 bases. Germline assignment: CDR1 SEHNR and CDR2 FQNEAQ (reference sequence). The CDR3 extends over 13 amino acids. Trimming removed 8 bases from V and 2 bases from J; junction bases left unmatched: 2. The CDR3 is CASGAGAYNEQFF. CDR3 DNA: TGTGCCAGCGGAGCGGGGGCCTACAATGAGCAGTTCTTC.

This clone has only a few counts. The chain uses TRBV7-9 and TRBJ1-3; maybe TRBD1 (6 bases). CDR1 SEHNR and CDR2 FQNEAQ come from the germline V gene (reference sequence). The CDR3 runs to 15 residues. V was trimmed by 5 bases and J by 0 bases, leaving 11 bases between them. The CDR3 loop reads CASSPTGTSGNTIYF. The DNA for the CDR3 is TGTGCCAGCAGCCCGACAGGCACCTCTGGAAACACCATATATTTT. Drawing the rest from reference TRBV7-9 and TRBJ1-3, the complete variable domain is DTGVSQNPRHKITKRGQNVTFRCDPISEHNRLYWYRQTLGQGPEFLTYFQNEAQLEKSRLLSDRFSAERPKGSFSTLEIQRTEQGDSAMYLCASSPTGTSGNTIYFGEGSWLTVV.

The chain uses TRBV6-4 and TRBJ2-1, with D possibly being TRBD2 (6 bases). The CDR3 has 14 amino acids. V shed 5 bases and J shed 2 bases, with 10 bases lying between them. Germline V gene data show CDR1 as MRHNA and CDR2 as SNTAGT. The CDR3 coding sequence is TGTGCCAGCAGTCGCGGGGACCCCTACAATGAGCAGTTCTTC. Its translation is CASSRGDPYNEQFF.

The V call is TRBV7-6, the J call TRBJ1-4; D is possibly TRBD1 (6 bases). Germline-derived CDR1 and CDR2 are SGHVS and FNYEAQ. The CDR3 consists of 15 residues. Deletions cut 4 bases from V and 0 bases from J, with 9 bases between. The CDR3 DNA is TGTGCCAGCAGCTCCGCAGGGGCAACTAATGAAAAACTGTTTTTT. Translation gives CASSSAGATNEKLFF.

This clone was seen a handful of times. This rearrangement joins TRBV2 to TRBJ2-7; tentatively, D is TRBD2 (6 bases). V dropped 8 bases and J dropped 2 bases, with 10 bases sitting between them. Per germline, CDR1 SNHLY and CDR2 FYNNEI. The CDR3 is 12 residues long. CDR3 amino acids: CASGGTPYEQYF. CDR3 DNA: TGTGCCAGCGGGGGGACGCCCTACGAGCAGTACTTC. The full variable domain, with the rest looked up from reference TRBV2 and TRBJ2-7, is EPEVTQTPSHQVTQMGQEVILRCVPISNHLYFYWYRQILGQKVEFLVSFYNNEISEKSEIFDDQFSVERPDGSNFTLKIRSTKLEDSAMYFCASGGTPYEQYFGPGTRLTVT.

The rearrangement links TRBV4-1 to TRBJ2-1; 7 positions match TRBD1. The CDR3 is made up of 17 amino acids. The germline V gene encodes CDR1 MGHRA and CDR2 YSYEKL. After removal of 4 bases from V and 6 bases from J, the junction contained 15 bases not matched to a gene. Written as DNA, the CDR3 is TGCGCCAGCAGCCGCGACAGGGTGTTGGACCTGACCAATGAGCAGTTCTTC. It translates to CASSRDRVLDLTNEQFF.

J is TRBJ1-3 and V is TRBV28; TRBD1 matches 7 bases. The CDR3 contains 17 residues. J lost 0 bases, V lost 5 bases, and 10 bases had no gene match. Per germline, CDR1 MDHEN and CDR2 SYDVKM. Written as DNA, the CDR3 is TGTGCCAGCAGTGGGCCAGGGGGGCCGAGCTCTGGAAACACCATATATTTT. This codes for CASSGPGGPSSGNTIYF.

The chain carries TRBV18 and TRBJ2-5; D not resolved. CDR3 length: 15 amino acids. The ends were cut back, 2 bases at V and 1 base at J, with 11 bases in the middle. CDR1 is KGHSH and CDR2 is LQKENI in the germline V gene. The CDR3 here is CASSPSQVAQETQYF. The CDR3 DNA reads as TGTGCCAGCTCACCAAGCCAGGTGGCCCAAGAGACCCAGTACTTC.

This chain joins TRBV10-3 and TRBJ1-1; 9 nucleotides agree with TRBD1. The CDR3 length is 14 residues. V dropped 7 bases and J dropped 6; count of bases not matched to a gene: 9. Looked up from germline, CDR1 is ENHRY and CDR2 is SYGVKD. The DNA of the CDR3 is TGTGCCATCACTCCGGACAGGGGAGTTGCTGAAGCTTTCTTT. Its protein is CAITPDRGVAEAFF.

CDR3 in DNA: TGTGCCAGCAGCCAATCGAAAGACAGGGGGCGAGTATATAGCAATCAGCCCCAGCATTTT. Translated: CASSQSKDRGRVYSNQPQHF. This chain links TRBV16 with TRBJ1-5; 10 bases line up with TRBD1. The CDR3 is 20 amino acids. V gave up 0 bases and J gave up 0 bases; unmatched junction bases: 11. Per germline, CDR1 KGHSY and CDR2 FQNENV.

The V and J genes are TRBV5-1 and TRBJ2-7, with a weak D call TRBD2 (6 bases). CDR1 is SGHRS, CDR2 YFSETQ, per germline. Deletions cut 2 bases from V and 3 bases from J, with 12 bases between. The CDR3 contains 14 residues. CDR3 nucleotide sequence: TGCGCCAGCAGCTTCGCGGGACTGGGCTACGAGCAGTACTTC. It translates to CASSFAGLGYEQYF.

This rearrangement joins TRBV2 to TRBJ2-5; 11 bases match TRBD2. CDR3 length: 15 residues. With V trimmed by 6 bases and J by 7 bases, 10 bases remained unmatched. Per germline, CDR1 SNHLY and CDR2 FYNNEI. DNA of the CDR3: TGTGCCAGCAGCCGACTAGCGGGGATCCCTCGGACCCAGTACTTC. Protein: CASSRLAGIPRTQYF.

The chain has TRBV5-6 and TRBJ2-7; 8 bases are shared with TRBD2. The CDR3 is made up of 16 amino acids. The trim removed 5 bases at V and 4 bases at J, leaving 14 bases unmatched. Germline V gene lookup returns CDR1 SGHDT and CDR2 YYEEEE. Written as DNA, the CDR3 is TGTGCCAGCAGGCCCGGGACTAGTGGGTCCGCGTACGAGCAGTACTTC. Translated, it gives CASRPGTSGSAYEQYF.

Concerning this clone itself: Distinct nucleotide sequences in the sample also encode this CDR3. The genes are TRBV5-1 and TRBJ2-3, with a possible D match to TRBD1 (5 bases). The CDR3 covers 13 residues. Trimming removed 0 bases from V and 4 bases from J, with 6 bases in between. Germline assignment: CDR1 SGHRS and CDR2 YFSETQ. The CDR3: CASSLGGADTQYF. The CDR3 region has the DNA TGCGCCAGCAGCTTGGGGGGCGCAGATACGCAGTATTTT.

This clone was counted once. J is TRBJ1-4 and V is TRBV5-1; weak D call: TRBD1 (6 bases). In germline, CDR1 is SGHRS, CDR2 YFSETQ. The CDR3 has 14 amino acids. V gave up 0 bases and J gave up 6 bases, with 9 bases separating them. The CDR3 loop reads CASSLVGADEKLFF. CDR3 sequence (DNA): TGCGCCAGCAGCTTGGTGGGGGCGGATGAAAAACTGTTTTTT.

The chain joins TRBV7-3 to TRBJ1-1; D gene uncertain. Germline V gives CDR1 SGHTA, CDR2 FQGTGA. The V gene lost 0 bases and the J gene lost 2 bases, with 4 bases spanning the gap. This CDR3 is 13 amino acids long. The CDR3 DNA is TGTGCCAGCAGCTTAACGGCAAACACTGAAGCTTTCTTT. This sequence encodes CASSLTANTEAFF.

V usage is TRBV28 and J usage is TRBJ2-3; 9 bases are a match to TRBD2. The CDR3 has 14 amino acids. After removal of 5 bases from V and 3 bases from J, the junction contained 3 bases not matched to a gene. Germline CDR1 MDHEN, CDR2 SYDVKM. The CDR3 reads CASSTGLATDTQYF. CDR3 DNA: TGTGCCAGCAGTACGGGACTAGCAACAGATACGCAGTATTTT.

This clone was picked up one time. The chain combines TRBV27 with TRBJ2-2; the match to TRBD2 covers 11 bases. The V segment lost 4 bases and the J segment 3 bases; nucleotides outside the gene matches: 7. From germline, CDR1 is MNHEY and CDR2 SMNVEV (reference sequence). This CDR3 is built from 17 residues. CDR3 DNA sequence: TGTGCCAGCAGTTCAGAACTAGCGGGAGCCTACACCGGGGAGCTGTTTTTT. Encoded protein: CASSSELAGAYTGELFF.

CDR3 in DNA: TGTGCCAGCAGTACCGGGACTAGCGGGAGGGAGCTGTTTTTT. Its translation: CASSTGTSGRELFF. V and J are TRBV6-4 and TRBJ2-2; 13 bases align to TRBD2. Germline assignment: CDR1 MRHNA and CDR2 SNTAGT. CDR3 length: 14 amino acids. V lost 5 bases and J lost 9; bases outside the gene matches: 3.

The chain combines TRBV5-1 with TRBJ2-1; 11 bases line up with TRBD2. Looked up from germline, CDR1 is SGHRS and CDR2 is YFSETQ. The CDR3 runs 15 residues. The trim removed 2 bases at V and 10 bases at J, leaving 8 bases unmatched. Here the CDR3 reads CASSLTSGSFEEQFF. The CDR3, as DNA: TGCGCCAGCAGCTTAACTAGCGGGAGTTTCGAGGAGCAGTTCTTC.

The chain combines TRBV30 with TRBJ2-7; 8 nucleotides agree with TRBD2. From germline, CDR1 is GTSNPN and CDR2 SVGIG (reference sequence). This CDR3 comprises 14 residues. Unmatched junction bases numbered 4, after V lost 3 bases and J lost 0 bases. In nucleotides, the CDR3 is TGTGCCTGGAGGCGACTAGCGAGCTCCTACGAGCAGTACTTC. Amino acids: CAWRRLASSYEQYF.

This clone was counted a single time. V usage is TRBV7-2 and J usage is TRBJ2-7, with 7 nucleotides matching TRBD2. The CDR3 contains 15 residues. V lost 1 base to trimming and J lost 1 base; unmatched junction nucleotides: 4. Germline assignment: CDR1 SGHTA and CDR2 FQGNSA. CDR3 sequence reads: CASSLGASGSYEQYF. CDR3 nucleotide sequence: TGTGCCAGCAGCTTAGGGGCTAGCGGTTCCTACGAGCAGTACTTC. Full variable domain (outside the CDR3, taken from reference TRBV7-2 and TRBJ2-7): GAGVSQSPSNKVTEKGKDVELRCDPISGHTALYWYRQSLGQGLEFLIYFQGNSAPDKSGLPSDRFSAERTGGSVSTLTIQRTQQEDSAVYLCASSLGASGSYEQYFGPGTRLTVT.

The chain couples TRBV7-6 to TRBJ2-2; D uncertain. Germline CDR1 is SGHVS and CDR2 is FNYEAQ. The CDR3 is 16 residues long. V lost 0 bases and J 0 bases, leaving 8 bases between the germline ends. This chain's CDR3 is CASSLARPTNTGELFF. The CDR3 nucleotides read TGTGCCAGCAGCTTAGCGCGGCCAACGAACACCGGGGAGCTGTTTTTT. The entire variable domain, with the rest obtained from reference TRBV7-6 and TRBJ2-2, is as follows: GAGVSQSPRYKVTKRGQDVALRCDPISGHVSLYWYRQALGQGPEFLTYFNYEAQQDKSGLPNDRFSAERPEGSISTLTIQRTEQRDSAMYRCASSLARPTNTGELFFGEGSRLTVL.

This clone was seen only a few times. The chain recombines TRBV30 with TRBJ1-5, with TRBD1 matching 7 bases. This CDR3 comprises 17 residues. Germline CDR1 is GTSNPN and CDR2 is SVGIG (reference sequence). V dropped 2 bases and J dropped 1; count of bases not matched to a gene: 11. The DNA for the CDR3 is TGTGCCTGGAGTCATAACCTCGGGACAGAGAGCAATCAGCCCCAGCATTTT. This sequence encodes CAWSHNLGTESNQPQHF.